This TCR beta chain was recovered during a study of cytomegalovirus exposure and HLA in healthy donors. Points from the study as a whole: Apart from CMV serostatus, no immune exposure information was available. In a later analysis, a missense DCLRE1C variant was linked to TCR beta V- and J-gene trimming. Most CMV-associated TCR beta chains appeared HLA-restricted in a later analysis.

The PCR employed 60 Vbeta primers together with 13 Jbeta primers. The assay was immunoSEQ multiplex PCR, and TCRdb's table has in-frame clones only and misses some. The repertoire holds 100,000 to 120,000 clones, with about three quarters as singletons. This clone was observed a few times. No antigen is known for it. The clonotype originates from a woman in her fifties or sixties in good health and CMV-seropositive. The material sequenced was PBMCs.

CDR3 in DNA: TGTGCCAGCAGGACAGCCGGAAACACCATATATTTT. This sequence encodes CASRTAGNTIYF. The V gene is TRBV6-5, the J gene TRBJ1-3; maybe TRBD1 (5 bases). V lost 6 bases and J lost 4, with 7 bases in between. CDR1 and CDR2 (germline): MNHEY, SVGAGI. This CDR3 region has 12 residues.